This passage covers 14 T cell receptor beta chains from one sample sequenced in a study of early T cells in non-severe SARS-CoV-2 infection. MiXCR, run by TCRdb on the 5' RACE reads, gives a single entry per CDR3 protein. Altogether roughly 76,000 distinct CDR3 sequences are present, 10% to 15% being singletons, with the ten largest covering about 3.9%. Sequenced material: whole blood. These receptors originate from an adult who was a healthcare worker with PCR-confirmed SARS-CoV-2 infection or an uninfected control (not recorded which).

This clonotype was detected many times. J is TRBJ2-5 and V is TRBV7-7; perhaps TRBD2 as D (6 bases). Deletions cut 6 bases from V and 5 bases from J, with 16 bases between. Germline values: CDR1 SSHAT, CDR2 FNYEAQ (reference sequence). The length of the CDR3 is 14 residues. CDR3 loop: CASSRGGIHETQYF. In nucleotides, the CDR3 is TGTGCCAGCAGTCGTGGGGGGATTCACGAGACCCAGTACTTC.

This clonotype was counted a few times. The chain employs TRBV6-5 and TRBJ2-1, with 9 bases lining up with TRBD1. The CDR3 is made up of 15 amino acids. Losses at the gene ends were 6 bases for V and 6 bases for J; bases not matched to a gene: 9. Germline assignment: CDR1 MNHEY and CDR2 SVGAGI. CDR3 in amino acids: CASSAGTGIFNEQFF. The DNA of the CDR3 is TGTGCCAGCAGCGCCGGGACAGGGATCTTCAATGAGCAGTTCTTC.

This clonotype was recorded many times. The chain is built from TRBV6-1 and TRBJ1-1; D is undetermined. CDR3 length: 15 amino acids. Trimming removed 7 bases at V and 4 bases at J, with 19 bases between. Looked up from germline, CDR1 is MNHNS and CDR2 is SASEGT. For the CDR3, the DNA is TGTGCCAGCAACCGAAGAATTGATGTCGGCACTGAAGCTTTCTTT. As protein: CASNRRIDVGTEAFF.

This clonotype was found a few times. The CDR3 bases are TGTGCCAGCAGAGGGGGGCAGGTGTCCAATCAGCCCCAGCATTTT. As protein: CASRGGQVSNQPQHF. This rearrangement joins TRBV28 to TRBJ1-5; weak D call: TRBD1 (6 bases). The CDR3 is 15 amino acids. Germline CDR1 is MDHEN and CDR2 is SYDVKM. Trimming removed 6 bases from V and 3 bases from J, with 15 bases in between.

In this sample, this clonotype turned up many times. The rearrangement links TRBV20-1 to TRBJ2-7; TRBD2 matches 10 bases. J lost 2 bases, V lost 5 bases, and 6 bases had no gene match. CDR1 and CDR2 (germline): DFQATT, SNEGSKA (reference sequence). This CDR3 spans 14 amino acids. This chain's CDR3 is CSASSGSPPYEQYF. CDR3 nucleotides: TGCAGTGCTTCTAGCGGGAGTCCACCCTACGAGCAGTACTTC.

This clonotype was observed a few times. The chain combines TRBV29-1 with TRBJ1-1; a weak D match, TRBD1 (5 bases). The CDR3 is 12 amino acids. CDR1 SQVTM and CDR2 ANQGSEA come from the germline V gene. V shed 7 bases and J shed 1 base, with 10 bases lying between them. CDR3 nucleotides: TGCAGCGGGGGACTCAAGAACACTGAAGCTTTCTTT. It encodes CSGGLKNTEAFF.

The table lists this clonotype with many counts. The chain uses TRBV7-3 and TRBJ2-3; 7 nucleotides align to TRBD1. This CDR3 has 15 amino acids. Germline values: CDR1 SGHTA, CDR2 FQGTGA. V trimming: 4 bases; J trimming: 4 bases; junction bases outside the gene matches: 8. For the CDR3, the DNA is TGTGCCAGCAGCTCCTCCGGGACAGCCCCAGATACGCAGTATTTT. Translation gives CASSSSGTAPDTQYF.

This clonotype was found a few times. The rearrangement joins TRBV7-7 to TRBJ2-5; no definite D call. The CDR3 spans 14 residues. The germline V gene encodes CDR1 SSHAT and CDR2 FNYEAQ (reference sequence). V lost 5 bases and J 5 bases, leaving 15 bases between the germline ends. The CDR3 nucleotides are TGTGCCAGCAGCCCTGGCCCCGACGGGGAGACCCAGTACTTC. This gives the protein CASSPGPDGETQYF. Full variable domain (missing parts from reference TRBV7-7 and TRBJ2-5): GAGVSQSPRYKVTKRGQDVTLRCDPISSHATLYWYQQALGQGPEFLTYFNYEAQPDKSGLPSDRFSAERPEGSISTLTIQRTEQRDSAMYRCASSPGPDGETQYFGPGTRLLVL.

This clonotype was seen a handful of times. This chain joins TRBV6-4 and TRBJ2-1, with TRBD2 matching 7 bases. The CDR3 runs to 14 residues. V shed 5 bases and J 9 bases; nucleotides not matched to a gene: 10. Germline V gene data show CDR1 as MRHNA and CDR2 as SNTAGT. This chain's CDR3 is CASSPRAGVAEQFF. In nucleotides, the CDR3 is TGTGCCAGCAGTCCGCGGGCGGGAGTTGCTGAGCAGTTCTTC.

The rearrangement uses TRBV28 and TRBJ1-5, with 7 bases lining up with TRBD1. J was trimmed by 3 bases and V by 4 bases; bases with no gene match: 6. Germline V gives CDR1 MDHEN, CDR2 SYDVKM. CDR3 length: 15 residues. CDR3 nucleotides: TGTGCCAGCAGTTCCCATGGACAGGCCAATCAGCCCCAGCATTTT. This sequence encodes CASSSHGQANQPQHF.

In this sample, this clonotype turned up many times. V is TRBV7-9 and J is TRBJ2-1; D uncertain. The V end lost 5 bases, the J end lost 0 bases, and 11 bases lay between the germline ends. The length of the CDR3 is 15 residues. From germline, CDR1 is SEHNR and CDR2 FQNEAQ (reference sequence). The CDR3 DNA reads as TGTGCCAGCAGCCCTCCGGGTCCCTCCTACAATGAGCAGTTCTTC. Protein sequence: CASSPPGPSYNEQFF.

This clonotype turned up a few times. V gene TRBV19 combines with J gene TRBJ1-1; D might be TRBD1 (5 bases). V was cut by 5 bases and J by 5 bases, with 15 bases left in between. Germline V gene lookup returns CDR1 LNHDA and CDR2 SQIVND (reference sequence). CDR3 length: 14 residues. CDR3 DNA sequence: TGTGCCAGTAGTTCCAGGACAAGAGGGACTGAAGCTTTCTTT. Translating it yields CASSSRTRGTEAFF.

This clonotype has at least ten counts. The genes are TRBV12-3 or TRBV12-4 and TRBJ2-3; D remains unclear. This CDR3 comprises 15 residues. Trimming left V 5 bases short and J 3 bases short, with 15 bases between. Written as DNA, the CDR3 is TGTGCCAGCAGTCGAACGAGACTTAGGACAGATACGCAGTATTTT. It codes for CASSRTRLRTDTQYF.

Only a few counts were recorded for this clonotype. The chain links TRBV2 to TRBJ2-2; D uncertain. There are 14 residues in the CDR3. Germline CDR1 reads SNHLY; CDR2 reads FYNNEI. Trimming cost V 4 bases and J 1 base, with 7 bases left between them. CDR3 DNA: TGTGCCAGCAGTGTGCTTCTGAACACCGGGGAGCTGTTTTTT. Encoded protein: CASSVLLNTGELFF.